This TCR beta chain was recovered during a study of T cells in Graves' hyperthyroidism and ophthalmopathy (dated by TCRdb to about 2019). With respect to the entire study: Peripheral blood samples were taken at initial diagnosis, before any treatment was given. To identify TCR V-J signatures that set the groups apart, the researchers used a discovery cohort of 100 patients, made up of under 50 with Graves' ophthalmopathy and some 60 with stable Graves' hyperthyroidism. Prospective prediction of ophthalmopathy was tested in an independent validation cohort of about 19 hyperthyroidism patients and approximately 17 patients who later progressed to ophthalmopathy. The 95 to 100 discovery patients were divided at random into training and test sets in a 7:3 ratio. The study also compared thyroid tissue and blood T-cell repertoires from about six Graves' hyperthyroidism patients. Once sampling was done, hyperthyroidism patients were given methimazole at a starting dose of 30 mg daily, whereas ophthalmopathy patients were given high-dose intravenous methylprednisolone. The paper reports TCR Vbeta CDR3 sequencing of more than 120 peripheral blood samples: approximately 41 ophthalmopathy, 75 to 80 hyperthyroidism and roughly 17 progressor patients.

Ophthalmopathy patients had moderately to severely active disease, with a Clinical Activity Score of 3 or more, a NOSPECS grade of 4 or more, and a disease duration of less than 3 months. Any patient with an uncontrolled infection, another autoimmune disease, pregnancy or lactation was excluded. Diagnoses were based on clinical symptoms, serum thyroxine and TRAb, thyroid ultrasound and orbital computed tomography. PBMCs were isolated from more than 9 ml of fresh peripheral blood by Ficoll-Paque density gradient centrifugation. Trizol reagent was used to extract total RNA, and RNA quality was then checked on an Agilent 2100 Bioanalyzer. What the authors observed across the whole study: In validation, progression to ophthalmopathy was predicted by the model with 70.59% sensitivity and 72% to 80% specificity, a median of about 6.4 months before onset. A 13 V-J signature model separated ophthalmopathy from stable hyperthyroidism, with 87.88% sensitivity and 81% to 82% specificity in cross-validation and 80%/75% in testing. Most expanded thyroid clonotypes (frequency above 0.001) were also found in blood, which suggests that blood repertoires may mirror thyroid immune responses. No statistical method was used to fix the sample size in advance, and group allocation was not hidden from the investigators.

The CDR3, from cysteine to phenylalanine, totals 15 residues. Just CDR3 DNA is preserved here, 45 bases in frame from base 1. From a lookup of the germline V gene, CDR1 and CDR2 are SGHRS and YFSETQ. Trimming takes 0 bases from V and 8 bases from J, and the germline ends sit 15 bases apart. TCR beta CDR3 regions were amplified from RNA transcripts. The first round of RT-PCR for the TCR CDR3 was performed with the HTBI primer set and the Qiagen OneStep RT-PCR kit. The libraries were constructed in a second round of multiplex PCR and then size-selected and purified. Sequencing of the libraries was done on an Illumina HiSeq2000 using paired-end 100 bp reads. Regarding the original processing steps: Raw data were processed with SOAPnuke, discarding reads with adapters, uncalled bases, mean Phred below 15, or no exact constant-primer or identifier match. COPE v1.2.5 was used to merge the high-quality paired reads, and each unique nucleotide sequence was defined as a clonotype. Clonotypes were aligned to IMGT TRBV, TRBD and TRBJ reference segments using MiTCR v1.1. Analysis was restricted to V-J combinations with a frequency above 0.0001, which covered roughly 99% of repertoires. A TCS score was defined as the ratio between F50 (clonal expansion) and ExV (chaos), using BLOSUM62-based TCRdist between CDR3 peptides within each V-J. Welch's t-statistics and random forest reduced fewer than 600 V-J features to around 14, which were used in a naive Bayes classifier (R e1071). Using fastp trimming at Q25 and MiXCR clonotype assembly, TCRdb reanalyzed the public sequencing data and kept in-frame beta chains. Rows merge per CDR3 protein into single entries with the most common DNA and genes. TCRdb, not the original authors, processed these V and J calls. This sample holds around 300,000 distinct CDR3 sequences; about 20% were observed only once. Over 55% of the sample belongs to the ten largest clones.

About this clonotype: The specificity of this receptor is unknown. Base quality data are lacking; no much larger clone is found one base away.

Specimen: blood. The sequence is built from TRBV5-1 and TRBJ2-1; the D gene cannot be resolved reliably. This sequence was found in a man aged 30 to 45 with Graves' ophthalmopathy. The CDR3 here reads CASSLAGSGRHEQFF. The DNA sequence is TGCGCCAGCAGCTTGGCCGGGTCAGGCAGGCATGAGCAGTTCTTC. This CDR3, with the reference TRBV5-1 and TRBJ2-1 proteins standing in past its ends, gives the full variable domain KAGVTQTPRYLIKTRGQQVTLSCSPISGHRSVSWYQQTPGQGLQFLFEYFSETQRNKGNFPGRFSGRQFSNSRSEMNVSTLELGDSALYLCASSLAGSGRHEQFFGPGTRLTVL.